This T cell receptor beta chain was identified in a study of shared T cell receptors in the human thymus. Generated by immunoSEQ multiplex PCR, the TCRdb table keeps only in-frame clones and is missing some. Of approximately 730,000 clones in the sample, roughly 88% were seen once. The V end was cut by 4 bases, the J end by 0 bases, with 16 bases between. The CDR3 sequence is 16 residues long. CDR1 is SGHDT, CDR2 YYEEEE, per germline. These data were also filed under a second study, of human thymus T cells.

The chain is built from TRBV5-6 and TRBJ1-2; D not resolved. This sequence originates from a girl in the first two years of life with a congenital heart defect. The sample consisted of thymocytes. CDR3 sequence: CASSLHHHTANYGYTF. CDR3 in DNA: TGTGCCAGCAGCCTCCATCACCACACAGCTAACTATGGCTACACCTTC.